Included here is one T cell receptor (beta chain) sequence, with context. This entry comes from a study of T cell changes during pregnancy in multiple sclerosis. Trimming took 7 bases from V and 5 from J; bases not matched to a gene: 7. CDR3 length: 14 residues. Germline loops: CDR1 MNHNY, CDR2 SVGAGI (reference sequence). The assay was immunoSEQ multiplex PCR, and TCRdb's table has in-frame clones only and misses some. Here the sample spans 30,000 to 40,000 clones, roughly 86% being singletons. This TCR came from a female donor with multiple sclerosis, enrolled in a pregnancy study. The sequences come from CD8+ T cells from peripheral blood mononuclear cells, collected before pregnancy. The chain uses TRBV6-6 and TRBJ2-5; 10 nucleotides align to TRBD1. The CDR3 reads CASTPTGGSETQYF. The CDR3 DNA reads as TGTGCCAGCACACCGACAGGGGGCTCGGAGACCCAGTACTTC.